Below, 17 T cell receptor beta chains from the same sample are listed, as sequenced in a study of blood T cell repertoires in COVID-19. Sequencing was performed with immunoSEQ multiplex PCR; in TCRdb, only in-frame clones are kept and a portion is missing. The top ten clones hold 1.4% of a sample with 400,000 to 500,000 clones, nearly 90% of them seen once. The sequenced sample was PBMCs or T cells enriched from blood (not recorded which). The receptors were sampled from a woman aged 18-29 years who had been exposed to COVID-19.

This clone was observed once. The V call is TRBV5-5, the J call TRBJ1-5, with D unresolved. CDR1 and CDR2 (germline): SGHKS, YYEKEE (reference sequence). The V end lost 3 bases, the J end lost 10 bases, and 17 bases lay between the germline ends. CDR3 size: 14 residues. The CDR3 spells CASSSDLVSGPQHF. The CDR3, as DNA: TGTGCCAGCAGCTCCGACCTGGTTTCGGGTCCCCAGCATTTT.

The V gene is TRBV10-3, the J gene TRBJ2-3, with 7 bases matching TRBD2. Germline-derived CDR1 and CDR2 are ENHRY and SYGVKD. CDR3 length: 11 residues. With V trimmed by 10 bases and J by 7 bases, 5 bases remained unmatched. The CDR3 loop reads CATWDYHTQYF. Here the CDR3 DNA reads TGTGCCACCTGGGACTACCATACGCAGTATTTT.

J is TRBJ1-4 and V is TRBV24-1; 9 bases map to TRBD1. Germline V gives CDR1 KGHDR, CDR2 SFDVKD. This CDR3 spans 16 amino acids. With 3 bases clipped from V and 7 bases from J, the junction kept 8 bases outside the gene matches. CDR3 DNA: TGTGCCACCAGTGATAGAACCGGGACAGGGAGTGAAAAACTGTTTTTT. Translation: CATSDRTGTGSEKLFF.

The rearrangement links TRBV28 to TRBJ2-1; a weak D match, TRBD2 (7 bases). The V end was cut by 1 base, the J end by 8 bases, with 18 bases between. This CDR3 has 16 residues. The germline V gene has CDR1 MDHEN and CDR2 SYDVKM. The CDR3 sequence is CASSLLGAGEGDEQFF. In nucleotides, the CDR3 is TGTGCCAGCAGTTTATTGGGTGCGGGAGAGGGGGATGAGCAGTTCTTC.

This chain connects TRBV29-1 to TRBJ1-1; maybe TRBD1 (5 bases). The CDR3 contains 12 residues. Deletions cut 4 bases from V and 5 bases from J, with 11 bases between. The germline V gene has CDR1 SQVTM and CDR2 ANQGSEA. CDR3 in DNA: TGCAGCGTTGTTCAGGGCCGGACTGAAGCTTTCTTT. Its translation is CSVVQGRTEAFF.

This CDR3 is CAWMKGATGANVLTF. CDR3 DNA: TGTGCCTGGATGAAGGGGGCAACTGGGGCCAACGTCCTGACTTTC. The chain employs TRBV30 and TRBJ2-6, with 7 bases lining up with TRBD1. Trimming took 4 bases from V and 2 from J; bases not matched to a gene: 5. Germline CDR1 GTSNPN, CDR2 SVGIG (reference sequence). This CDR3 comprises 15 residues.

The chain couples TRBV6-5 to TRBJ2-5; a possible D gene is TRBD2 (5 bases). The CDR3 runs to 15 residues. V shed 0 bases and J shed 0 bases, with 8 bases lying between them. CDR1 is MNHEY and CDR2 is SVGAGI in the germline V gene. The DNA of the CDR3 is TGTGCCAGCAGTTACTCGACCGGGAACCAAGAGACCCAGTACTTC. Its translation is CASSYSTGNQETQYF.

The rearrangement joins TRBV18 to TRBJ2-7, with 12 nucleotides matching TRBD2. The CDR3 has 15 residues. Germline-derived CDR1 and CDR2 are KGHSH and LQKENI. V lost 5 bases, J lost 2 bases, and 4 bases stayed unmatched. DNA for the CDR3: TGTGCCAGCTCAAAAACTAGCGGGGGGACCTACGAGCAGTACTTC. Translation gives CASSKTSGGTYEQYF.

CDR3 residues: CASTLLDLQETQYF. Written as DNA, the CDR3 is TGTGCCAGCACCCTCCTGGACTTACAAGAGACCCAGTACTTC. This sequence joins TRBV11-2 and TRBJ2-5, with D possibly TRBD2 on 5 matching bases. V was shortened by 7 bases and J by 2 bases, with 14 bases between the two germline ends. The CDR3 totals 14 residues. Germline V gives CDR1 SGHAT, CDR2 FQNNGV.

The CDR3 spells CASKTQGIYTEAFF. The CDR3 bases are TGTGCCAGCAAGACACAGGGAATTTACACTGAAGCTTTCTTT. This rearrangement joins TRBV6-5 to TRBJ1-1; the D gene is possibly TRBD1 (6 bases). The length of the CDR3 is 14 residues. The V end lost 7 bases, the J end lost 3 bases, and 15 bases lay between the germline ends. The germline V gene encodes CDR1 MNHEY and CDR2 SVGAGI.

The genes are TRBV28 and TRBJ2-7; 11 nucleotides agree with TRBD2. V dropped 4 bases and J dropped 3; count of bases not matched to a gene: 5. CDR3 size: 15 residues. Per germline, CDR1 MDHEN and CDR2 SYDVKM. The CDR3 region has the DNA TGTGCCAGCAGTTCCACTAGCGGGAGCCTCTACGAGCAGTACTTC. It encodes CASSSTSGSLYEQYF.

CDR3 sequence: CASSYPGAYEQYF. The DNA for the CDR3 is TGTGCCAGCAGTTACCCAGGGGCCTACGAGCAGTACTTC. This chain connects TRBV6-5 to TRBJ2-7; D perhaps matches TRBD1 (6 bases). CDR1 MNHEY and CDR2 SVGAGI come from the germline V gene. Trimming pared 2 bases from V and 2 bases from J, leaving 7 bases between. The CDR3 is 13 amino acids.

The chain couples TRBV6-5 to TRBJ2-2; 8 bases match TRBD1. Trimming cost V 10 bases and J 3 bases; bases outside gene matches: 4. Germline CDR1 reads MNHEY; CDR2 reads SVGAGI. The CDR3 has 13 residues. The CDR3 nucleotides read TGTGCCACCCTGGACAGGGACACCGGGGAGCTGTTTTTT. The encoded protein is CATLDRDTGELFF.

The rearrangement uses TRBV9 and TRBJ2-1; tentatively, D is TRBD1 (5 bases). This CDR3 is built from 15 residues. V dropped 3 bases and J dropped 3 bases, with 13 bases sitting between them. The V gene's germline CDR1 is SGDLS and CDR2 YYNGEE. CDR3 residues: CASSASGRVYNEQFF. CDR3 nucleotide sequence: TGTGCCAGCAGCGCCAGTGGCAGGGTCTACAATGAGCAGTTCTTC.

This chain joins TRBV7-8 and TRBJ1-1, with TRBD1 as a possible D gene (6 bases). Trimming left V 4 bases short and J 0 bases short, with 18 bases between. Germline V gene sequence: CDR1 SGHVS, CDR2 FQNEAQ. This CDR3 contains 17 residues. CDR3 nucleotides: TGTGCCAGCAGCTCACAGGGACGCGTCCTTCTGAACACTGAAGCTTTCTTT. Its translation is CASSSQGRVLLNTEAFF.

V is TRBV25-1 and J is TRBJ2-2; 8 bases fit TRBD1. Germline V gene lookup returns CDR1 MGHDK and CDR2 SYGVNS. The trim removed 5 bases at V and 3 bases at J, leaving 5 bases unmatched. CDR3 length: 15 amino acids. The CDR3 protein is CASSNRGDYTGELFF. CDR3 coding DNA: TGTGCCAGCAGTAACAGGGGGGATTACACCGGGGAGCTGTTTTTT. Based on the CDR3 plus reference TRBV25-1 and TRBJ2-2, the full variable domain is EADIYQTPRYLVIGTGKKITLECSQTMGHDKMYWYQQDPGMELHLIHYSYGVNSTEKGDLSSESTVSRIRTEHFPLTLESARPSHTSQYLCASSNRGDYTGELFFGEGSRLTVL.

The rearrangement uses TRBV28 and TRBJ2-7, with D perhaps TRBD1 (6 bases). The V gene's germline CDR1 is MDHEN and CDR2 SYDVKM. The CDR3 has 14 amino acids. Between the trimmed V and J ends, which lost 5 bases and 3 bases, there was a span of 14 bases. Here the CDR3 reads CASSTGTPDYEQYF. DNA for the CDR3: TGTGCCAGCAGTACCGGGACACCAGACTACGAGCAGTACTTC.